This is a list of T cell receptor beta chains from one sample in a study of T cell responses to AZD1222 COVID-19 vaccine. Produced via immunoSEQ multiplex PCR; TCRdb's table is partial and in-frame only. The profile shows approximately 67,000 clones, 80% to 90% of them singletons. Sample: peripheral blood, taken 28 days after the second AZD1222 dose. These receptors were collected from an adult who received the AZD1222 COVID-19 vaccine. Each CDR3 is given with its conserved first and last residue. Each record gives: CDR3 protein, CDR3 DNA, D gene, clone size, V gene, J gene. D genes are given only for firm matches. Rows give clone size only sometimes, using once, few, many, or a class for an expanded clone.

CASSTLAGSSGANVLTF	TGTGCCAGTTCTACTCTAGCGGGGAGCTCTGGGGCCAACGTCCTGACTTTC	TRBD2	.	TRBV19	TRBJ2-6
CASTEGLPGQHGYTF	TGTGCCAGCACGGAGGGGTTGCCGGGGCAACATGGCTACACCTTC	.	.	TRBV28	TRBJ1-2
CASRLQGPNTGELFF	TGTGCCAGCCGCTTACAGGGACCGAACACCGGGGAGCTGTTTTTT	.	.	TRBV6-5	TRBJ2-2
CASSSTSGINEQFF	TGTGCCAGCAGCTCTACTAGCGGGATTAATGAGCAGTTCTTC	TRBD2	.	TRBV11-2	TRBJ2-1
CASSLTGIYEQYF	TGTGCCAGCAGCTTAACAGGAATCTACGAGCAGTACTTC	.	.	TRBV11-3	TRBJ2-7
CASSVGTGGFGEKLFF	TGTGCCAGCAGTGTAGGGACAGGGGGATTCGGTGAAAAACTGTTTTTT	TRBD1	.	TRBV2	TRBJ1-4
CSARQVSLNTEAFF	TGCAGCGCCCGACAGGTTTCATTGAACACTGAAGCTTTCTTT	.	.	TRBV29-1	TRBJ1-1
CASSVGFSREQYF	TGTGCCAGCAGTGTCGGTTTTAGTCGCGAGCAGTACTTC	.	.	TRBV14	TRBJ2-7
CASSPILTEETQYF	TGTGCCAGCTCACCAATCTTGACCGAAGAGACCCAGTACTTC	.	.	TRBV18	TRBJ2-5
CASTAYAGGRKETQYF	TGTGCCAGCACCGCCTACGCGGGAGGGAGAAAAGAGACCCAGTACTTC	TRBD2	.	TRBV5-8	TRBJ2-5
CASSEALPSGSHVLTF	TGTGCCAGCAGTGAAGCGCTACCTAGCGGGAGCCACGTCCTGACTTTC	TRBD2	.	TRBV6-1	TRBJ2-6
CASSVGPGDYEKLFF	TGTGCCAGCAGCGTAGGCCCAGGGGACTATGAAAAACTGTTTTTT	.	few	TRBV9	TRBJ1-4
CATRAAGDTEAFF	TGTGCCACTAGGGCCGCGGGGGACACTGAAGCTTTCTTT	.	.	TRBV19	TRBJ1-1
CASSLYGNSPLHF	TGTGCCAGCAGCCTTTACGGGAATTCACCCCTCCACTTT	.	.	TRBV3-1/TRBV3-2	TRBJ1-6
CASSLTGSSYNEQFF	TGTGCCAGCAGCTTAACTGGAAGCTCCTACAATGAGCAGTTCTTC	.	few	TRBV7-3	TRBJ2-1
CATFLDRKETQYF	TGTGCCACCTTTTTAGACCGAAAAGAGACCCAGTACTTC	.	.	TRBV6-5	TRBJ2-5
CAWSLQGDQPQHF	TGTGCCTGGAGTCTACAGGGCGATCAGCCCCAGCATTTT	.	once	TRBV30	TRBJ1-5
CASSLAQWGLAAYEQYF	TGTGCCAGCAGCTTAGCGCAGTGGGGACTAGCGGCCTACGAGCAGTACTTC	TRBD2	once	TRBV7-2	TRBJ2-7
CASSPPAQGGYNEKLFF	TGTGCCAGCTCACCACCGGCCCAGGGGGGCTATAATGAAAAACTGTTTTTT	TRBD1	.	TRBV18	TRBJ1-4
CASSVKGDNEKLFF	TGTGCCAGCAGCGTCAAGGGGGATAATGAAAAACTGTTTTTT	.	.	TRBV9	TRBJ1-4
CASSIGATGAYGYTF	TGTGCCAGTAGTATAGGGGCGACAGGGGCTTACGGCTACACCTTC	TRBD1	.	TRBV19	TRBJ1-2
CASSLPPPDGDEKLFF	TGTGCCAGCAGCTTACCTCCTCCGGACGGTGATGAAAAACTGTTTTTT	.	.	TRBV11-2	TRBJ1-4
CASSIGATNSGNTIYF	TGTGCCAGTAGTATAGGGGCGACAAACTCTGGAAACACCATATATTTT	.	.	TRBV19	TRBJ1-3
CASSTGQSAGELFF	TGTGCCAGCAGCACGGGACAGTCGGCCGGGGAGCTGTTTTTT	TRBD1	.	TRBV7-3	TRBJ2-2
CASSPTRASIYNEQFF	TGTGCCAGCAGCCCGACGCGAGCGAGCATCTACAATGAGCAGTTCTTC	.	.	TRBV7-2	TRBJ2-1
CASSRHLLVVTGYEQYF	TGTGCCAGCAGCCGCCACCTGCTGGTAGTGACAGGCTACGAGCAGTACTTC	.	.	TRBV5-6	TRBJ2-7
CASSSHRSSYGYTF	TGTGCCAGTAGTAGCCACAGATCTTCTTATGGCTACACCTTC	.	few	TRBV19	TRBJ1-2
CASREDQTEAFF	TGTGCCAGCAGAGAGGACCAGACCGAAGCTTTCTTT	.	.	TRBV2	TRBJ1-1
CASSLSGRAAKTYF	TGTGCCAGCAGCCTATCTGGCAGGGCTGCAAAGACATATTTT	.	.	TRBV13	TRBJ2-3
CASSQAGQPDNSPLHF	TGTGCCAGCAGCCAAGCTGGCCAGCCAGATAATTCACCCCTCCACTTT	.	once	TRBV3-1/TRBV3-2	TRBJ1-6
CASSISDRTYF	TGTGCCAGCAGTATTTCGGACAGGACTTATTTT	TRBD1	.	TRBV25-1	TRBJ1-4
CASSERTGRYGYTF	TGTGCCAGCAGTGAAAGGACAGGGCGCTATGGCTACACCTTC	TRBD1	.	TRBV2	TRBJ1-2
CSVAGWDSEAFF	TGCAGCGTTGCAGGGTGGGACTCTGAAGCTTTCTTT	.	.	TRBV29-1	TRBJ1-1
CASSSPLNGYTF	TGTGCCAGCAGTTCACCGTTAAATGGCTACACCTTC	.	few	TRBV28	TRBJ1-2
CASIAELDTEAFF	TGTGCCAGCATAGCGGAGTTGGACACTGAAGCTTTCTTT	.	.	TRBV2	TRBJ1-1
CASSLRRGQPQHF	TGTGCCAGCAGCTTGCGTCGGGGTCAGCCCCAGCATTTT	.	.	TRBV7-2	TRBJ1-5
CASARWGAGTDTQYF	TGTGCCAGCGCCCGGTGGGGAGCGGGGACAGATACGCAGTATTTT	TRBD2	once	TRBV19	TRBJ2-3
CASSLLAGGPGETQYF	TGTGCCAGCAGCTTGTTAGCGGGAGGGCCTGGAGAGACCCAGTACTTC	TRBD2	.	TRBV5-4	TRBJ2-5
CASSARTSGTGELFF	TGTGCCAGCAGCGCTCGGACTAGCGGGACCGGGGAGCTGTTTTTT	TRBD2	.	TRBV7-3	TRBJ2-2
CAISDTGGRTDTQYF	TGTGCCATCAGTGACACAGGGGGCCGGACAGATACGCAGTATTTT	TRBD1	.	TRBV10-3	TRBJ2-3
CASSSSTYEQYF	TGTGCCAGCAGTTCCTCTACCTACGAGCAGTACTTC	.	.	TRBV28	TRBJ2-7
CASSPTPRDTQYF	TGTGCCAGCAGCCCGACTCCGAGGGATACGCAGTATTTT	.	once	TRBV3-1/TRBV3-2	TRBJ2-3
CASNLSRGPNQPQHF	TGTGCCAGCAACCTCAGCAGGGGACCAAATCAGCCCCAGCATTTT	.	.	TRBV6-5	TRBJ1-5
CAATSGGGTEQFF	TGTGCCGCAACCAGCGGGGGCGGGACTGAGCAGTTCTTC	TRBD2	.	TRBV15	TRBJ2-1
CASSQAQGYTDTQYF	TGTGCCAGCAGCCAAGCACAGGGCTACACAGATACGCAGTATTTT	.	large	TRBV14	TRBJ2-3
CASSLSGYNQPQHF	TGTGCCAGCAGTTTATCAGGGTACAATCAGCCCCAGCATTTT	.	once	TRBV6-2/TRBV6-3	TRBJ1-5
CASRPGPGAEAFF	TGTGCCAGCAGACCCGGCCCGGGGGCTGAAGCTTTCTTT	.	.	TRBV3-1/TRBV3-2	TRBJ1-1